Listed here are 18 T cell receptor beta chains from one sample, sequenced in a study of T cell responses to AZD1222 COVID-19 vaccine. Here immunoSEQ multiplex PCR was the method, and the copy in TCRdb shows in-frame clones only, minus some. The repertoire holds approximately 82,000 clones, with approximately 90% as singletons. The source was peripheral blood, collected on day 0 of AZD1222 vaccination. The receptors derive from an adult in good health.

This clone was seen just once. This rearrangement joins TRBV7-2 to TRBJ1-6; no firm D call. CDR1 and CDR2 (germline): SGHTA, FQGNSA. The CDR3 extends over 15 amino acids. Trimming stripped 2 bases from V and 9 bases from J, with 14 bases between. CDR3 coding DNA: TGTGCCAGCAGCTTATCGAGGATCCCGACTTCACCCCTCCACTTT. Translated, it gives CASSLSRIPTSPLHF.

The chain joins TRBV11-2 to TRBJ2-1, with D tentatively TRBD1 (5 bases). CDR1 is SGHAT and CDR2 is FQNNGV in the germline V gene. This CDR3 comprises 12 residues. V lost 4 bases to trimming and J lost 8 bases, with 9 bases between them. Here the CDR3 DNA reads TGTGCCAGCAGCTCCAGGGTCCATGAGCAGTTCTTC. Translated: CASSSRVHEQFF.

The chain carries TRBV19 and TRBJ1-1; tentatively, D is TRBD1 (6 bases). The CDR3 sequence is 14 residues long. Germline CDR1 LNHDA, CDR2 SQIVND (reference sequence). The V end was cut by 3 bases, the J end by 4 bases, with 12 bases between. In DNA form, the CDR3 reads TGTGCCAGTAGTATGAGCAGGGGTATCACTGAAGCTTTCTTT. The encoded protein is CASSMSRGITEAFF.

The rearrangement uses TRBV12-3 or TRBV12-4 and TRBJ1-4, with D possibly matching TRBD1 (6 bases). This CDR3 comprises 13 residues. The V and J ends lost 10 bases and 2 bases respectively, with 11 bases between them. The CDR3 loop reads CAIRRGTNEKLFF. The DNA of the CDR3 is TGTGCCATCCGAAGGGGGACTAATGAAAAACTGTTTTTT.

This rearrangement joins TRBV7-2 to TRBJ2-3; tentative D call: TRBD1 (6 bases). The germline V and J ends were trimmed by 6 bases and 5 bases, with 12 bases remaining between them. CDR3 length: 13 amino acids. Germline V lookup: CDR1 SGHTA, CDR2 FQGNSA. The CDR3 sequence: CASSPGVEDTQYF. The CDR3 DNA reads TGTGCCAGCAGTCCAGGGGTTGAAGATACGCAGTATTTT.

The genes are TRBV6-2 or TRBV6-3 and TRBJ2-7, with 11 bases that match TRBD1. The CDR3 is 18 amino acids. The V and J ends lost 4 bases and 5 bases, in that order; junction bases with no gene match: 16. Germline CDR1 reads MNHEY; CDR2 reads SVGEGT. The CDR3 reads CASSSWAPLQDRGHEQYF. In DNA form, the CDR3 reads TGTGCCAGCAGTTCTTGGGCTCCCCTCCAGGACAGGGGGCACGAGCAGTACTTC.

The chain joins TRBV27 to TRBJ1-1; D possibly corresponds to TRBD1 (6 bases). The V gene lost 5 bases and the J gene lost 7 bases, with 17 bases spanning the gap. In germline, CDR1 is MNHEY, CDR2 SMNVEV (reference sequence). There are 14 residues in the CDR3. The CDR3 spells CASSPSWTDGEAFF. The CDR3 DNA follows: TGTGCCAGCAGTCCCTCGTGGACAGACGGTGAAGCTTTCTTT.

CDR3 amino acids: CASSGTASNQPQHF. CDR3 in DNA: TGTGCCAGCAGCGGGACAGCGAGCAATCAGCCCCAGCATTTT. The gene calls are TRBV2 and TRBJ1-5; 7 nucleotides match TRBD1. The CDR3 totals 14 residues. Germline V lookup: CDR1 SNHLY, CDR2 FYNNEI. V dropped 6 bases and J dropped 1; count of bases not matched to a gene: 3.

The gene calls are TRBV7-8 and TRBJ2-7, with D possibly TRBD2 on 5 matching bases. From germline, CDR1 is SGHVS and CDR2 FQNEAQ. Trimming took off 0 bases at V and 4 bases at J, with 22 bases between the two ends. The CDR3 is 18 residues long. This CDR3 reads CASSLATGGPTGMYEQYF. The CDR3 nucleotides are TGTGCCAGCAGCTTAGCTACCGGTGGTCCGACGGGGATGTACGAGCAGTACTTC.

The CDR3: CASSSGQGSTDTQYF. CDR3 DNA sequence: TGTGCCAGCAGCTCGGGACAAGGATCCACAGATACGCAGTATTTT. V usage is TRBV7-2 and J usage is TRBJ2-3, with D perhaps TRBD1 (6 bases). The germline V gene has CDR1 SGHTA and CDR2 FQGNSA. This CDR3 comprises 15 residues. V was clipped by 4 bases and J by 2 bases, with 13 bases between them.

This clone has only one observation. The chain has TRBV11-2 and TRBJ2-7; 12 positions match TRBD2. The V gene's germline CDR1 is SGHAT and CDR2 FQNNGV. The V gene end was trimmed by 3 bases and the J gene end by 0 bases; junction bases not matched to a gene: 6. The CDR3 contains 17 residues. The CDR3 nucleotides are TGTGCCAGCAGCTTGACTAGCGGGGGCCTCACCTCCTACGAGCAGTACTTC. Its protein product is CASSLTSGGLTSYEQYF. The whole variable domain, filled in from reference TRBV11-2 and TRBJ2-7, reads EAGVAQSPRYKIIEKRQSVAFWCNPISGHATLYWYQQILGQGPKLLIQFQNNGVVDDSQLPKDRFSAERLKGVDSTLKIQPAKLEDSAVYLCASSLTSGGLTSYEQYFGPGTRLTVT.

This chain connects TRBV5-1 to TRBJ2-7; the D gene is possibly TRBD1 (5 bases). CDR1 and CDR2 (germline): SGHRS, YFSETQ. CDR3 size: 15 residues. Between the trimmed V and J ends, which lost 0 bases and 1 base, there was a span of 11 bases. CDR3 sequence: CASSLGRAQSYEQYF. The CDR3 bases are TGCGCCAGCAGCTTGGGCAGGGCCCAGTCCTACGAGCAGTACTTC.

The genes are TRBV6-6 and TRBJ1-3, with D tentatively TRBD1 (6 bases). Germline V gene data show CDR1 as MNHNY and CDR2 as SVGAGI (reference sequence). This CDR3 has 13 residues. Trimming removed 3 bases from V and 7 bases from J, with 10 bases in between. The CDR3 loop is CASSYTGLNTIYF. In nucleotides, the CDR3 is TGTGCCAGCAGTTATACAGGGCTGAACACCATATATTTT.

The chain joins TRBV11-2 to TRBJ1-4; a weak D match, TRBD1 (5 bases). The V end lost 2 bases, the J end lost 4 bases, and 14 bases lay between the germline ends. This CDR3 is built from 16 residues. Germline values: CDR1 SGHAT, CDR2 FQNNGV. In DNA, the CDR3 is TGTGCCAGCAGCTTACGGGGGACCCAAAGTAATGAAAAACTGTTTTTT. Translation gives CASSLRGTQSNEKLFF. Full variable domain (missing parts from reference TRBV11-2 and TRBJ1-4): EAGVAQSPRYKIIEKRQSVAFWCNPISGHATLYWYQQILGQGPKLLIQFQNNGVVDDSQLPKDRFSAERLKGVDSTLKIQPAKLEDSAVYLCASSLRGTQSNEKLFFGSGTQLSVL.

V and J are TRBV18 and TRBJ2-1; TRBD2 is a possible D gene (6 bases). V lost 2 bases and J 6 bases, leaving 8 bases between the germline ends. Germline CDR1 reads KGHSH; CDR2 reads LQKENI. The CDR3 is 13 amino acids. The CDR3 sequence is CASSPGGVNEQFF. In DNA form, the CDR3 reads TGTGCCAGCTCACCAGGAGGGGTCAATGAGCAGTTCTTC.

This clone was seen a few times. The chain is built from TRBV9 and TRBJ2-7, with 9 bases that match TRBD1. Germline V lookup: CDR1 SGDLS, CDR2 YYNGEE. After removal of 4 bases from V and 2 bases from J, the junction contained 7 bases not matched to a gene. The CDR3 runs to 15 residues. In DNA, the CDR3 is TGTGCCAGCAGCCAGACGGGACAGGGAGCCTACGAGCAGTACTTC. This translates into CASSQTGQGAYEQYF.

The chain combines TRBV7-9 with TRBJ1-5; TRBD1 is a possible D gene (6 bases). The germline V gene has CDR1 SEHNR and CDR2 FQNEAQ (reference sequence). Trimming left V 4 bases short and J 5 bases short, with 15 bases between. This CDR3 has 15 amino acids. This CDR3 reads CASSSSQGWDQPQHF. CDR3 sequence (DNA): TGTGCCAGCAGCTCGTCGCAGGGGTGGGATCAGCCCCAGCATTTT. Filled out from reference TRBV7-9 and TRBJ1-5, the complete variable domain reads DTGVSQNPRHKITKRGQNVTFRCDPISEHNRLYWYRQTLGQGPEFLTYFQNEAQLEKSRLLSDRFSAERPKGSFSTLEIQRTEQGDSAMYLCASSSSQGWDQPQHFGDGTRLSIL.

J is TRBJ1-4 and V is TRBV7-8; 9 bases fit TRBD1. Germline V gene data show CDR1 as SGHVS and CDR2 as FQNEAQ. CDR3 length: 20 amino acids. Trimming removed 4 bases from V and 0 bases from J; junction bases left unmatched: 15. CDR3 in DNA: TGTGCCAGCAGCTCCTCCGGGACAGGGAATTTGCGTGCAACTAATGAAAAACTGTTTTTT. Residues: CASSSSGTGNLRATNEKLFF.